These 8 T cell receptor beta chains share one sample of origin, sequenced in a study of CD8 T cells in ankylosing spondylitis. TCRdb reprocessed the 5' RACE reads with MiXCR, giving one entry per CDR3 protein. The sample has 250,000 to 350,000 distinct CDR3 sequences, 20% seen once. Sequencing was done on a sample of blood, either unsorted or a sorted T cell fraction (not recorded which). Receptors originate from a female donor with ankylosing spondylitis or in good health (not recorded which).

The chain recombines TRBV20-1 with TRBJ2-5; D is possibly TRBD2 (6 bases). With 4 bases removed from V and 2 bases from J, the gap between germline ends came to 14 bases. CDR1 is DFQATT and CDR2 is SNEGSKA in the germline V gene (reference sequence). CDR3 length equals 14 residues. CDR3 DNA: TGCAGTGCTACTGGGACTTCAGAACAAGAGACCCAGTACTTC. Its translation is CSATGTSEQETQYF.

V is TRBV5-6 and J is TRBJ2-1; TRBD2 aligns across 8 bases. Germline V lookup: CDR1 SGHDT, CDR2 YYEEEE. This CDR3 region has 14 residues. V lost 1 base and J lost 9; bases outside the gene matches: 6. The CDR3 is CASSLSSGRREQFF. For the CDR3, the DNA is TGTGCCAGCAGCTTGAGCAGCGGGAGACGTGAGCAGTTCTTC. Variable domain in full (rest from reference TRBV5-6 and TRBJ2-1): DAGVTQSPTHLIKTRGQQVTLRCSPKSGHDTVSWYQQALGQGPQFIFQYYEEEERQRGNFPDRFSGHQFPNYSSELNVNALLLGDSALYLCASSLSSGRREQFFGPGTRLTVL.

This clonotype was recorded a few times. The chain joins TRBV5-1 to TRBJ1-1, with TRBD1 as a possible D gene (6 bases). This CDR3 spans 16 amino acids. In germline, CDR1 is SGHRS, CDR2 YFSETQ. Trimming removed 2 bases at V and 2 bases at J, with 16 bases between. The CDR3 DNA reads TGCGCCAGCAGCTTAGGGGGTCGGGGAACTAACACTGAAGCTTTCTTT. It encodes CASSLGGRGTNTEAFF.

This rearrangement joins TRBV20-1 to TRBJ2-6; D is undetermined. V shed 1 base and J shed 1 base, with 11 bases lying between them. The germline V gene has CDR1 DFQATT and CDR2 SNEGSKA (reference sequence). This CDR3 is 16 amino acids long. In nucleotides, the CDR3 is TGCAGTGCTAGAGGGACCTTTTTATCTGGGGCCAACGTCCTGACTTTC. Translated: CSARGTFLSGANVLTF.

This clonotype was observed a handful of times. CDR3 bases: TGTGCCAGCAGCTTCAGGACACCCAATTCACCCCTCCACTTT. Protein: CASSFRTPNSPLHF. The V gene is TRBV11-1, the J gene TRBJ1-6; maybe TRBD1 (5 bases). The CDR3 runs 14 residues. The V gene lost 3 bases and the J gene lost 7 bases, with 10 bases spanning the gap. CDR1 and CDR2 (germline): SGHAT, FQDESV (reference sequence).

The rearrangement joins TRBV6-5 to TRBJ2-2, with 8 bases aligning to TRBD2. V shed 0 bases, J shed 7 bases, and the junction held 7 bases outside the gene matches. The CDR3 covers 16 residues. The germline V gene encodes CDR1 MNHEY and CDR2 SVGAGI. CDR3 loop: CASSYSPSGSLGELFF. CDR3 bases: TGTGCCAGCAGTTACTCGCCCAGCGGGAGCCTCGGGGAGCTGTTTTTT.

This clonotype was observed a handful of times. V usage is TRBV28 and J usage is TRBJ1-2, with D unclear. The CDR3 loop spans 12 amino acids. CDR1 is MDHEN and CDR2 is SYDVKM in the germline V gene. Trimming shortened V by 2 bases and J by 6 bases, and 7 bases separated the two germline ends. The CDR3 bases are TGTGCCAGCAGTTTAAACCAAAATGGCTACACCTTC. Translation: CASSLNQNGYTF.

This clonotype was seen a few times. The chain uses TRBV20-1 and TRBJ2-7; the D gene is possibly TRBD1 (7 bases). Germline CDR1 is DFQATT and CDR2 is SNEGSKA (reference sequence). V lost 5 bases to trimming and J lost 5 bases, with 19 bases between them. The CDR3 is 14 residues long. Written as DNA, the CDR3 is TGCAGTGCTCGCAACGACAGGGACTTCAACGAGCAGTACTTC. It codes for CSARNDRDFNEQYF.